This T cell receptor beta chain is from a study of T cells in Graves' hyperthyroidism and ophthalmopathy (dated by TCRdb to between 2017 and 2020). The study in broad terms: Peripheral blood samples were taken at initial diagnosis, before any treatment was given. TCR V-J signatures able to tell the groups apart were searched for in a discovery cohort of 95 to 100 patients, of whom about 40 had Graves' ophthalmopathy and roughly 58 had stable Graves' hyperthyroidism. Prospective prediction of ophthalmopathy was tested in an independent validation cohort consisting of 18 to 20 hyperthyroidism patients and approximately 16 patients who later progressed to ophthalmopathy. For training and testing, the 80 to 100 patients in the discovery cohort were randomly divided in a 7:3 ratio. Thyroid tissue and blood T-cell repertoires from six Graves' hyperthyroidism patients were also compared in the study. After sampling, hyperthyroidism patients received methimazole starting at 30 mg daily, and ophthalmopathy patients received high-dose intravenous methylprednisolone. The paper describes TCR Vbeta CDR3 sequencing of 130 to 150 peripheral blood samples, made up of under 50 ophthalmopathy patients, some 76 hyperthyroidism patients and about 17 progressor patients.

TCR beta CDR3 regions were amplified from RNA transcripts. The TCR CDR3 was subjected to a first round of RT-PCR using the HTBI primer set and the Qiagen OneStep RT-PCR kit. The libraries were constructed in a second round of multiplex PCR and then size-selected and purified. Paired-end sequencing of the libraries was performed with 100 bp reads on an Illumina HiSeq2000. Per the source publication's procedure: SOAPnuke was used to process the raw data, throwing out any read that contained adapters or uncalled bases, had a mean Phred below 15, or lacked an exact constant-primer or identifier match. High-quality paired reads were merged using COPE v1.2.5, and each unique nucleotide sequence was defined as a clonotype. MiTCR v1.1 was used to align clonotypes to the IMGT TRBV, TRBD and TRBJ reference segments. The analysis was restricted to V-J combinations with a frequency above 0.0001, which together covered roughly 99% of the repertoires. The TCS score was defined as F50 (clonal expansion) divided by E x V (chaos), with BLOSUM62-based TCRdist calculated between CDR3 peptides within each V-J. Welch's t-statistics and random forest reduced 514 V-J features to roughly 13, which were used in a naive Bayes classifier (R e1071). TCRdb reprocessed the public reads (quality trimming at Q25 with fastp, clone calling with MiXCR) and kept in-frame beta chains. Duplicate CDR3 protein sequences are folded into a single record with the most common DNA and genes. The V and J calls, along with clone size, are taken from TCRdb and not from the paper's own processing. The sample includes about half a million distinct CDR3 sequences, with around a quarter observed a single time. The ten largest clones add up to 10% to 12% of the sample.

Ophthalmopathy patients had moderately to severely active disease, Clinical Activity Score of at least 3, NOSPECS grade of at least 4, and duration under 3 months. The study excluded patients with uncontrolled infections, other autoimmune diseases, pregnancy or lactation. Diagnoses were established on the basis of clinical symptoms, serum thyroxine and TRAb, thyroid ultrasound, and orbital computed tomography. Ficoll-Paque density gradient centrifugation was used to isolate PBMCs from about 9.4 ml of fresh peripheral blood. Trizol reagent was used to extract total RNA, and RNA quality was then checked on an Agilent 2100 Bioanalyzer. This clonotype was counted a few times. Its antigen is still unknown. Base qualities are not provided; no much larger clone lies one nucleotide away. The CDR3 numbers 13 residues from cysteine through phenylalanine. Only the CDR3 DNA is retained, 39 bases long and in frame from the first base. Sequences SNHLY (CDR1) and FYNNEI (CDR2) are obtained from the germline V gene. The junction shows trimming of 3 bases on V and 12 bases on J, plus 15 bases between the germline ends.

Results the study describes overall, beyond this receptor: During validation, the model predicted progression to ophthalmopathy a median of approximately 7 months ahead of onset, with around 71% sensitivity and 72.22% specificity. Ophthalmopathy was separated from stable hyperthyroidism by a 13 V-J signature model, with approximately 86% sensitivity and about 81% specificity obtained in cross-validation and 80%/75% obtained in testing. No statistical method was used to fix the sample size in advance, and group allocation was not hidden from the investigators. Blood samples also contained most of the expanded thyroid clonotypes (frequency above 0.001), which suggests that blood repertoires may reflect thyroid immune responses.

Specimen: blood. The sequence was collected from a young woman with Graves' ophthalmopathy. The chain was built from TRBV2 and TRBJ2-1; the D gene identity is not certain. The CDR3 corresponds to CASSESNRSGQFF. The DNA is TGTGCCAGCAGTGAGTCTAATCGGTCAGGGCAGTTCTTC.